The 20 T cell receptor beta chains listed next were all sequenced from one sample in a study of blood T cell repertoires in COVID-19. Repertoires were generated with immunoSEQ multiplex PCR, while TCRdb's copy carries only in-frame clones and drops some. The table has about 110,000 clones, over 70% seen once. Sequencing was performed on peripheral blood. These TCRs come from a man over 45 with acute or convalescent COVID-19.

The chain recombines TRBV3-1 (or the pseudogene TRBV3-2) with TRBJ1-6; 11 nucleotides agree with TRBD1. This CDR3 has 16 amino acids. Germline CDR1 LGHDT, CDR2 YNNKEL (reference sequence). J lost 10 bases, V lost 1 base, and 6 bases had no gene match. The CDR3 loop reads CASSQGLGTGGSPLHF. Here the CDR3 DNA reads TGTGCCAGCAGCCAAGGTCTGGGGACAGGGGGGTCACCCCTCCACTTT.

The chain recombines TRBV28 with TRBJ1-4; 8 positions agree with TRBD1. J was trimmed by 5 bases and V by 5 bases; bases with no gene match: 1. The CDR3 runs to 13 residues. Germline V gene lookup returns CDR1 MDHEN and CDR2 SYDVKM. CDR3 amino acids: CASSRTGNEKLFF. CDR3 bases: TGTGCCAGCAGTCGGACAGGGAATGAAAAACTGTTTTTT.

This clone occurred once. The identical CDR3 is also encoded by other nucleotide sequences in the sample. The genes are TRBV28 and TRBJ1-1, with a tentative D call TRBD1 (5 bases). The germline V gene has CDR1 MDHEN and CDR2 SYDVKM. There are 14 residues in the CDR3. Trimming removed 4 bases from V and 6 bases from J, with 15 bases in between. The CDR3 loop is CASSSTGGSAEAFF. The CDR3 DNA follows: TGTGCCAGCAGTTCTACCGGGGGTAGCGCTGAAGCTTTCTTT. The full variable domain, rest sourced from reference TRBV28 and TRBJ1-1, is DVKVTQSSRYLVKRTGEKVFLECVQDMDHENMFWYRQDPGLGLRLIYFSYDVKMKEKGDIPEGYSVSREKKERFSLILESASTNQTSMYLCASSSTGGSAEAFFGQGTRLTVV.

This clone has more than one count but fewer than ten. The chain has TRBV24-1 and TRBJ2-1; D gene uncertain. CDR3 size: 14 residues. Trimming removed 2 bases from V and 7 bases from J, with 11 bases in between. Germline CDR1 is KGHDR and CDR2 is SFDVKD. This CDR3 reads CATSDSRNRNEQFF. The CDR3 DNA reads TGTGCCACCAGTGATTCCCGAAACAGAAATGAGCAGTTCTTC.

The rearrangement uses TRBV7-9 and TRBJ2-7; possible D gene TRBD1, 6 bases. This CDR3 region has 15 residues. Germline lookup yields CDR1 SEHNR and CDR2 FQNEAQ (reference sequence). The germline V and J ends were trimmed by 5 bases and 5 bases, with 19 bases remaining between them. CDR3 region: CASSGIRGEGNEQYF. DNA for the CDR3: TGTGCCAGCAGCGGAATCAGGGGTGAAGGGAACGAGCAGTACTTC. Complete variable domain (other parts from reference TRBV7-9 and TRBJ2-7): DTGVSQNPRHKITKRGQNVTFRCDPISEHNRLYWYRQTLGQGPEFLTYFQNEAQLEKSRLLSDRFSAERPKGSFSTLEIQRTEQGDSAMYLCASSGIRGEGNEQYFGPGTRLTVT.

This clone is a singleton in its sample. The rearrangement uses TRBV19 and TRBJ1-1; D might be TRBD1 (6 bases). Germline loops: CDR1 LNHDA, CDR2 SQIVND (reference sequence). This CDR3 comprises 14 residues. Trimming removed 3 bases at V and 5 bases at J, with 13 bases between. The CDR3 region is CASSIWGGWTEAFF. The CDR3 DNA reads TGTGCCAGTAGTATTTGGGGGGGCTGGACTGAAGCTTTCTTT.

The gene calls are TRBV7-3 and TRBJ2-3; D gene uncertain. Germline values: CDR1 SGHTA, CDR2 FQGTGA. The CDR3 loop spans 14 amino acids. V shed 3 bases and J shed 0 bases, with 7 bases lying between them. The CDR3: CASSLATSTDTQYF. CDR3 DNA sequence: TGTGCCAGCAGCTTGGCGACTAGCACAGATACGCAGTATTTT.

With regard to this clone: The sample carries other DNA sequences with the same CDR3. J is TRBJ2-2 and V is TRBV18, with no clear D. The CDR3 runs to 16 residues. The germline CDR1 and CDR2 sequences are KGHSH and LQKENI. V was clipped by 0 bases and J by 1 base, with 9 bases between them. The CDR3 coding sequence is TGTGCCAGCTCACCACCTGCAGGCCGGAACACCGGGGAGCTGTTTTTT. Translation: CASSPPAGRNTGELFF.

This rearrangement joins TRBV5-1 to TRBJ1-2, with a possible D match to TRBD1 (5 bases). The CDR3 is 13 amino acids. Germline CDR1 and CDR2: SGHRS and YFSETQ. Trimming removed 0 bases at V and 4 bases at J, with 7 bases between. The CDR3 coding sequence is TGCGCCAGCAGCTTGGGCGGGACCTATGGCTACACCTTC. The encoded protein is CASSLGGTYGYTF.

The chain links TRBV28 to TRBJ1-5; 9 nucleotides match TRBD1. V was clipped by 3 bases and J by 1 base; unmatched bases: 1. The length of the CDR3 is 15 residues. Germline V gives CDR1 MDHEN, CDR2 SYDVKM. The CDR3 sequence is CASSLDRGSNQPQHF. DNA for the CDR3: TGTGCCAGCAGTTTGGACAGGGGAAGCAATCAGCCCCAGCATTTT.

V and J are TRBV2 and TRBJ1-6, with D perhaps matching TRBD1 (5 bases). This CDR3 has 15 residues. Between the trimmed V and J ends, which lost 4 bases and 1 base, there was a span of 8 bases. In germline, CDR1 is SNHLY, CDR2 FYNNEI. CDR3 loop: CASSVRGSYNSPLHF. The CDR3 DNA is TGTGCCAGCAGTGTGCGGGGGTCCTATAATTCACCCCTCCACTTT.

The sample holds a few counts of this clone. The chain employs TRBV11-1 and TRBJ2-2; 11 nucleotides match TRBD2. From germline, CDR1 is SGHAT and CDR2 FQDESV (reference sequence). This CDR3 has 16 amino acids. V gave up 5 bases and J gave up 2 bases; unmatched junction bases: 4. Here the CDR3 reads CASSTGTSGNTGELFF. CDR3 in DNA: TGTGCCAGCAGCACCGGGACTAGCGGAAACACCGGGGAGCTGTTTTTT.

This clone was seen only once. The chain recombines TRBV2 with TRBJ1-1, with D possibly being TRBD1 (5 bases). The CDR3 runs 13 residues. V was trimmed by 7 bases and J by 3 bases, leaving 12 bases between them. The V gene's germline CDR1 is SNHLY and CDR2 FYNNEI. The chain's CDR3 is CASTTGGYTEAFF. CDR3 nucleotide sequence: TGTGCCAGCACTACAGGAGGGTACACTGAAGCTTTCTTT. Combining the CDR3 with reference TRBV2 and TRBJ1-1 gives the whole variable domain EPEVTQTPSHQVTQMGQEVILRCVPISNHLYFYWYRQILGQKVEFLVSFYNNEISEKSEIFDDQFSVERPDGSNFTLKIRSTKLEDSAMYFCASTTGGYTEAFFGQGTRLTVV.

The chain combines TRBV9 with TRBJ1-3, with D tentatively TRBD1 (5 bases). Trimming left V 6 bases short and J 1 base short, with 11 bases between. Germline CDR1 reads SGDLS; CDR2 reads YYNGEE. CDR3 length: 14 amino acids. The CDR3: CASTAGGSGNTIYF. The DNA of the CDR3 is TGTGCCAGCACCGCCGGGGGATCTGGAAACACCATATATTTT.

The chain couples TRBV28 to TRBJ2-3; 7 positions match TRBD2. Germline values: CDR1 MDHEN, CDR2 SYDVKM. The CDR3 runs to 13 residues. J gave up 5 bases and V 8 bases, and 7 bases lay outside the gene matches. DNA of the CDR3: TGTGCCAGCGGGGGAGGGAAAGGAGATACGCAGTATTTT. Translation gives CASGGGKGDTQYF.

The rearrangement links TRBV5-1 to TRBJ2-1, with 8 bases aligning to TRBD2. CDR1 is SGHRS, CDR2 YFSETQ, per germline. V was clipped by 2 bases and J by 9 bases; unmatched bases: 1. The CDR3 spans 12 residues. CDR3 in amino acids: CASSFGGVEQFF. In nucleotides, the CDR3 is TGCGCCAGCAGCTTCGGGGGGGTTGAGCAGTTCTTC.

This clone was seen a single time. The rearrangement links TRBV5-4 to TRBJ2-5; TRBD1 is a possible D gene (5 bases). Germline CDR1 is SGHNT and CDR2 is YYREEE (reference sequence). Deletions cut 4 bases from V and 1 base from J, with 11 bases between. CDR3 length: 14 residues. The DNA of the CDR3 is TGTGCCAGCAGCCGAAGGGGATCCCAAGAGACCCAGTACTTC. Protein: CASSRRGSQETQYF.

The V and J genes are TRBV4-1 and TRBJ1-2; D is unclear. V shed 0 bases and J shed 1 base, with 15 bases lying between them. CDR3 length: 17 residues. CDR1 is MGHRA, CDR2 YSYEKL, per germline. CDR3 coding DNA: TGCGCCAGCAGCCAAGATTTGGACCTGAGGGTTAACTATGGCTACACCTTC. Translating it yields CASSQDLDLRVNYGYTF.

DNA for the CDR3: TGTGCCAGCAGCTTAGCCGGGACAGGAACCTACGAGCAGTACTTC. Translated: CASSLAGTGTYEQYF. The rearrangement links TRBV7-6 to TRBJ2-7; TRBD1 agrees at 8 bases. The CDR3 is made up of 15 amino acids. V lost 0 bases to trimming and J lost 2 bases; unmatched junction nucleotides: 3. Germline V CDR1 and CDR2: SGHVS, FNYEAQ. Using reference TRBV7-6 and TRBJ2-7 for the parts outside the CDR3, the full variable domain is GAGVSQSPRYKVTKRGQDVALRCDPISGHVSLYWYRQALGQGPEFLTYFNYEAQQDKSGLPNDRFSAERPEGSISTLTIQRTEQRDSAMYRCASSLAGTGTYEQYFGPGTRLTVT.

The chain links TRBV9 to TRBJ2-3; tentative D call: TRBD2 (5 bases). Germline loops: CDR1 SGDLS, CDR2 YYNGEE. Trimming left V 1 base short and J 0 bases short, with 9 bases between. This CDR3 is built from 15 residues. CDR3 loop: CASSVSPGSTDTQYF. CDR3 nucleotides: TGTGCCAGCAGCGTATCTCCGGGGAGCACAGATACGCAGTATTTT.